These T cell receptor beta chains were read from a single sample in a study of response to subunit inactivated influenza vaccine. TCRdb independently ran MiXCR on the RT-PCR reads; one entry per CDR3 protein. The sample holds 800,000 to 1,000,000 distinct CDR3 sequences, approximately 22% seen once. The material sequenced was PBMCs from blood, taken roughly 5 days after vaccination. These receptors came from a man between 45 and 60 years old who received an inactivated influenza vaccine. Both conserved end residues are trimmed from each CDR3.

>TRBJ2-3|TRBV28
VSSLGLAEVDTQY
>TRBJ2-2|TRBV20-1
SASFPGRPTTGELF
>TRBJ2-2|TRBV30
ARRGMAGELF
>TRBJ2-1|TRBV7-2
ASSERQIREGHEQF
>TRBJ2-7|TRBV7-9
ASSLAVTRAYEQY
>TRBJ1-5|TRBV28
ASSTPRAKGNQPQH
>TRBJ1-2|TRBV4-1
ASSQDFLYGYT
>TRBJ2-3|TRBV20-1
SAPLGSGTDTQY
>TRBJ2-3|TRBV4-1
ASSQVTRTSGTDTQY
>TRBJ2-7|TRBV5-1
ASSPEGRPVDEQY
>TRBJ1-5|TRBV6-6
ASREGPNQPQH
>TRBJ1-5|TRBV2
ASRRRVNQPQH
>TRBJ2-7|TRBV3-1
ASSPMPISVTYEQY
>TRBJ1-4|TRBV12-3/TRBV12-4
ASSSRDRVDEKLF
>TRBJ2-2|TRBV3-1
ASSHGVGELF
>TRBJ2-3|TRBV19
ASSPGQGAKDTQY
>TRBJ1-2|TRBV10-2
ASSDSANYGYT
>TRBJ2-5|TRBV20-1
SARGGSGRQETQY
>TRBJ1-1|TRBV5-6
ASSSRQNRLAEAF
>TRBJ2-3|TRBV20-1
SARPIQPPTGYGTQY
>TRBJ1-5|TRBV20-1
SASDPTGVYQPQH
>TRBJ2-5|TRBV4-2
ASSQDGTSRGTQY
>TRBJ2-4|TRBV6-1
ASSPPDRDKNIQY
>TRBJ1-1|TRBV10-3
AISGGQGTDTEAF
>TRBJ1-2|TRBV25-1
ASSVGQGFGYT
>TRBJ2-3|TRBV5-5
ASSLIADTQY
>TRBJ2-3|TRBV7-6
ASSLARQGLDTQY
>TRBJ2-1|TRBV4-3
ASSQDLLVYNEQF
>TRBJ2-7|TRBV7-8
ASSLRRNYYEQY
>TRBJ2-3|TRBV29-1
SVERGQTLGNTQY
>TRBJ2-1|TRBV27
ASRHGTHYEQF
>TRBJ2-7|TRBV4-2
ASSQDRARHSYEQY
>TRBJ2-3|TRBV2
ASSVVAGGNTQY
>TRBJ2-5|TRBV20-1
SAVLLAGAQETQY
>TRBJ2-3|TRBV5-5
ASSFAGLTITDTQY
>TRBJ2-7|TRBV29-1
SVEERFGGSYEQY
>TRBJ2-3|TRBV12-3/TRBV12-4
ASSLGGGPTDTQY
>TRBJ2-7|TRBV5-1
ASRTAPGQGAYEQY
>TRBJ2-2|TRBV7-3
ASSRLTGVNTGELF
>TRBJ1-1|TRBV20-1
SARDRTRTEAF
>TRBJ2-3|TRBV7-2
ASSRSHGLNTDTQY
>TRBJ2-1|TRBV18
ASSPPRLAGGNEQF
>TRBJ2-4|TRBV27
ASSLSAFKNIQY
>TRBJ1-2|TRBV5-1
ASSLNGEVVNYGYT
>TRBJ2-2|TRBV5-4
ASSPFPGQNTGELF
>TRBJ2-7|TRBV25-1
ASSDITGYEQY
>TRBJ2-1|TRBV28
ASRGRAWGELENEQF
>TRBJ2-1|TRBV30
AWSEGTGLYNEQF
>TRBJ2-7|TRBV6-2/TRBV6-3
ASRGLAGQSYEQY
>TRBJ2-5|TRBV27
ASSFQGSTGETQY
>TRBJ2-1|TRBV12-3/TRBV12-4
ASSSPPIDNEQF
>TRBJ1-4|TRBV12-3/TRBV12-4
ASSLNGWGRDPNEKLF
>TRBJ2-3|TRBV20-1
SARGKSTDTQY
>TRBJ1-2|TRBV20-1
SARSRDSQNYGYT
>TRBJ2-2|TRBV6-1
ASSGTRNTGELF